These 7 T cell receptor beta chains came from one sample sequenced in a study of cytomegalovirus exposure and HLA in healthy donors (dated by TCRdb to 2015 to 2018). The method was the immunoSEQ multiplex PCR assay. For the multiplex PCR, a mixture combining 60 forward primers for TCR Vbeta segments and 13 reverse primers for TCR Jbeta segments was used. TCRdb stores this immuneACCESS table with in-frame sequences only. Part of the clones is absent; in the studies checked, under half of the shortfall reflects unresolved V genes, and no reason is known for the rest. The sample table on file contains over 90,000 clones. About 3% of the sample is held by the ten biggest clonotypes. Sequencing input: PBMCs. These receptors were taken from a man aged 35 to 55 in good health and CMV-seronegative.

This rearrangement joins TRBV27 to TRBJ1-5; perhaps TRBD1 as D (6 bases). The ends were cut back, 0 bases at V and 4 bases at J, with 13 bases in the middle. This CDR3 contains 16 residues. CDR1 is MNHEY, CDR2 SMNVEV, per germline (reference sequence). The chain's CDR3 is CASSLSSTGTNQPQHF. DNA for the CDR3: TGTGCCAGCAGTTTATCGTCGACGGGGACAAATCAGCCCCAGCATTTT.

With regard to this clone: Different DNA sequences within this sample yield the same CDR3. The rearrangement uses TRBV19 and TRBJ2-7, with 8 bases that match TRBD1. The CDR3 sequence is 15 residues long. After removal of 3 bases from V and 5 bases from J, the junction contained 9 bases not matched to a gene. Germline CDR1 and CDR2: LNHDA and SQIVND (reference sequence). The CDR3 sequence: CASSITGTGGNEQYF. CDR3 bases: TGTGCCAGTAGTATTACGGGCACAGGGGGGAACGAGCAGTACTTC.

V usage is TRBV18 and J usage is TRBJ2-1; 7 bases agree with TRBD1. With V trimmed by 2 bases and J by 5 bases, 3 bases remained unmatched. The CDR3 loop spans 14 amino acids. CDR1 KGHSH and CDR2 LQKENI come from the germline V gene. CDR3 in DNA: TGTGCCAGCTCACCAGATCAGGGGGACAATGAGCAGTTCTTC. Its protein product is CASSPDQGDNEQFF.

V gene TRBV5-1 combines with J gene TRBJ2-5, with 8 bases fitting TRBD2. Germline loops: CDR1 SGHRS, CDR2 YFSETQ. V gave up 0 bases and J gave up 3 bases; unmatched junction bases: 10. This CDR3 region has 17 residues. CDR3 residues: CASSLAYSGGPEETQYF. CDR3 in DNA: TGCGCCAGCAGCTTGGCGTACTCGGGGGGGCCGGAAGAGACCCAGTACTTC.

This chain uses TRBV18 with TRBJ2-5, with 8 bases lining up with TRBD2. The V gene's germline CDR1 is KGHSH and CDR2 LQKENI. The CDR3 consists of 14 residues. V lost 3 bases to trimming and J lost 4 bases; unmatched junction nucleotides: 4. The CDR3 DNA sequence: TGTGCCAGCTCACCCAGACTAGCGACAGAGACCCAGTACTTC. This sequence encodes CASSPRLATETQYF.

The gene calls are TRBV5-6 and TRBJ2-1, with unresolved D. This CDR3 contains 12 residues. V dropped 2 bases and J dropped 6 bases, with 6 bases sitting between them. The V gene's germline CDR1 is SGHDT and CDR2 YYEEEE. CDR3 sequence (DNA): TGTGCCAGCAGCTTAAACACCAATGAGCAGTTCTTC. Protein product: CASSLNTNEQFF.

This chain links TRBV28 with TRBJ2-6; 8 bases are a match to TRBD2. With V trimmed by 2 bases and J by 0 bases, 0 bases remained unmatched. Per the germline V gene, CDR1 is MDHEN and CDR2 is SYDVKM. This CDR3 has 16 residues. CDR3 bases: TGTGCCAGCAGTTTAGCGGGGGGCTCTGGGGCCAACGTCCTGACTTTC. Amino acid sequence: CASSLAGGSGANVLTF. Full variable domain (missing parts from reference TRBV28 and TRBJ2-6): DVKVTQSSRYLVKRTGEKVFLECVQDMDHENMFWYRQDPGLGLRLIYFSYDVKMKEKGDIPEGYSVSREKKERFSLILESASTNQTSMYLCASSLAGGSGANVLTFGAGSRLTVL.